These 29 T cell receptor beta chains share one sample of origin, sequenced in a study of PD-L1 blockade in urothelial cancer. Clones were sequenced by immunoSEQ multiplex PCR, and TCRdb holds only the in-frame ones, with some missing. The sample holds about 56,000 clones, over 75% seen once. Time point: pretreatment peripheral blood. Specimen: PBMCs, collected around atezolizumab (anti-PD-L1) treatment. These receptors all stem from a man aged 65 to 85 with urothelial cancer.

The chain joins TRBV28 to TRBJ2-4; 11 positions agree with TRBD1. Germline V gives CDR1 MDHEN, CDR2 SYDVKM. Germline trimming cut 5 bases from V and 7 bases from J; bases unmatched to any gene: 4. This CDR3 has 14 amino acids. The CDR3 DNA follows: TGTGCCAGCAGTGCCCGGGACAGGGGGAACATTCAGTACTTC. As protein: CASSARDRGNIQYF.

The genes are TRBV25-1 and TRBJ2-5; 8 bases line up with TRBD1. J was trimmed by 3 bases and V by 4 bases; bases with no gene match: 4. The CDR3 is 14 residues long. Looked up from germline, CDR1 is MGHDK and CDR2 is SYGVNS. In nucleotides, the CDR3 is TGTGCCAGCAGTGGGAAGGACAGGGAAGAGACCCAGTACTTC. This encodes CASSGKDREETQYF.

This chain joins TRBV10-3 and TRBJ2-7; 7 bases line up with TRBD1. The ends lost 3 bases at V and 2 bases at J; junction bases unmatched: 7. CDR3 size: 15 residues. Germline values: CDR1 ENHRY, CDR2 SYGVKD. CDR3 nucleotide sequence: TGTGCCATCAGTGACCATGGACAGGTAACCTACGAGCAGTACTTC. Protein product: CAISDHGQVTYEQYF.

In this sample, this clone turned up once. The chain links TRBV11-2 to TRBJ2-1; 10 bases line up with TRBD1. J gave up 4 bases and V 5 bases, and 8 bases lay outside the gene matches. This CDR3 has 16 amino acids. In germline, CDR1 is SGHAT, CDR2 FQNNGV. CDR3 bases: TGTGCCAGCAGCCGGGGCACGGGACAGGGGTACAATGAGCAGTTCTTC. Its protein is CASSRGTGQGYNEQFF.

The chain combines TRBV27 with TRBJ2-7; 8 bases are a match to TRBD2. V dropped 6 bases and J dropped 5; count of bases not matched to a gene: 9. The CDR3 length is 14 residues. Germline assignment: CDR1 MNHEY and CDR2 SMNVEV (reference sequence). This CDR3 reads CASREAGVSNEQYF. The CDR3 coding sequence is TGTGCCAGCAGAGAAGCGGGAGTGTCAAACGAGCAGTACTTC.

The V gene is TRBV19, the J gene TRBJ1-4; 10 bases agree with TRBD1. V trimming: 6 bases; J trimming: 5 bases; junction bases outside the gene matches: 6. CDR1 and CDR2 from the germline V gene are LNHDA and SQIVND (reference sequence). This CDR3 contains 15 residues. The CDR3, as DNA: TGTGCCAGTAGACGGGACAGGGGATCCAATGAAAAACTGTTTTTT. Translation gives CASRRDRGSNEKLFF.

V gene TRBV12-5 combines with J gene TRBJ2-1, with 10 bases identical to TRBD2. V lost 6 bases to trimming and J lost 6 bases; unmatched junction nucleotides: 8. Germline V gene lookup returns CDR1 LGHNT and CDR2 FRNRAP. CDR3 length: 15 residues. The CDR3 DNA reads TGTGCTAGTGGGCTGAGCGGGAGGGCAATCAATGAGCAGTTCTTC. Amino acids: CASGLSGRAINEQFF.

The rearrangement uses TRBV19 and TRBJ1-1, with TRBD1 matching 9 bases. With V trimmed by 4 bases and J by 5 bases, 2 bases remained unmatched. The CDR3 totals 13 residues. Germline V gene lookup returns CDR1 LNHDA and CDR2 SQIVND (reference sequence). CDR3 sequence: CASSNDRGTEAFF. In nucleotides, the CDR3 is TGTGCCAGTAGTAATGACAGGGGGACTGAAGCTTTCTTT.

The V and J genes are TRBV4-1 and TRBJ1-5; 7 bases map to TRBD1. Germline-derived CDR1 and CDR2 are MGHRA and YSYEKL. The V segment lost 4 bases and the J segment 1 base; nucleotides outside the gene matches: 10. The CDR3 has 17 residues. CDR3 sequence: CASSPPGTQGSNQPQHF. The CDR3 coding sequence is TGCGCCAGCAGCCCCCCCGGCACACAGGGGAGCAATCAGCCCCAGCATTTT.

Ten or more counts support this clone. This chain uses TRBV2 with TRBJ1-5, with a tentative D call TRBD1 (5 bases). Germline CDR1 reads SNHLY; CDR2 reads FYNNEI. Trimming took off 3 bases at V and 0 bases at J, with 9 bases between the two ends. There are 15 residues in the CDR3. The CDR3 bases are TGTGCCAGCAGTGACCAGGGATATAGCAATCAGCCCCAGCATTTT. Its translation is CASSDQGYSNQPQHF.

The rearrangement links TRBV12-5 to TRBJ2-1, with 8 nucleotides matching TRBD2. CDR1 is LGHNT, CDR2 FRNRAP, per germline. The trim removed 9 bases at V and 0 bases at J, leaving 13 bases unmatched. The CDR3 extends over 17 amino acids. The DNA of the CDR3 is TGTGCTAGCCGGGACGTCGGCAGCGGGGGCTCCTACAATGAGCAGTTCTTC. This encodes CASRDVGSGGSYNEQFF. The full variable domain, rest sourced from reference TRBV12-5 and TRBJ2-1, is DARVTQTPRHKVTEMGQEVTMRCQPILGHNTVFWYRQTMMQGLELLAYFRNRAPLDDSGMPKDRFSAEMPDATLATLKIQPSEPRDSAVYFCASRDVGSGGSYNEQFFGPGTRLTVL.

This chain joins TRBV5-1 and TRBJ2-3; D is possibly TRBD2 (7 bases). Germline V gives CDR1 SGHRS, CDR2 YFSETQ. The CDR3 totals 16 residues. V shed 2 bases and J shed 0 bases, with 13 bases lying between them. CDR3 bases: TGCGCCAGCAGCTTCGGGGGGCTTGCTAGCACAGATACGCAGTATTTT. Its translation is CASSFGGLASTDTQYF.

The CDR3 loop is CASRKMAGGGETQYF. The CDR3 DNA sequence: TGTGCCAGCAGAAAAATGGCGGGAGGGGGTGAGACCCAGTACTTC. The V gene is TRBV21-1, the J gene TRBJ2-5; the listed D gene, TRBD2, was not tested against the DNA. TRBV21-1 is annotated as a pseudogene. CDR3 length: 15 amino acids.

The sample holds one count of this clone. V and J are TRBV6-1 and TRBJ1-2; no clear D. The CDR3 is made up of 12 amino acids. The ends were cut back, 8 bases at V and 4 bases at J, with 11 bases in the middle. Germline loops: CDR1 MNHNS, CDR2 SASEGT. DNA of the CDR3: TGTGCCAGCGCAGAACGGGTCTATGGCTACACCTTC. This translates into CASAERVYGYTF.

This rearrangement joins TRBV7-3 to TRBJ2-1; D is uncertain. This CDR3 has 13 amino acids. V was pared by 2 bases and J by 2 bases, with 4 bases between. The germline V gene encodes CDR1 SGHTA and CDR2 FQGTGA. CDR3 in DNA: TGTGCCAGCAGCTTAGGCCCCTACAATGAGCAGTTCTTC. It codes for CASSLGPYNEQFF.

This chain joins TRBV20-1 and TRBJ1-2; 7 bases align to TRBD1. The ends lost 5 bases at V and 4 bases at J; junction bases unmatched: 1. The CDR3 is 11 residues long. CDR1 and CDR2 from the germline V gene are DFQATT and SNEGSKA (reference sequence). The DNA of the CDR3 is TGCAGTGCTGGGGACAGCTATGGCTACACCTTC. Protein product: CSAGDSYGYTF.

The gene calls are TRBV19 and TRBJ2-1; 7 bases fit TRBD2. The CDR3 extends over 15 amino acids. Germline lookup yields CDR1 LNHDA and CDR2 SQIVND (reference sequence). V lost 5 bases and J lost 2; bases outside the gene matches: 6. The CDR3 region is CASSVTGTTYNEQFF. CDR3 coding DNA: TGTGCCAGTAGTGTAACCGGGACTACCTACAATGAGCAGTTCTTC.

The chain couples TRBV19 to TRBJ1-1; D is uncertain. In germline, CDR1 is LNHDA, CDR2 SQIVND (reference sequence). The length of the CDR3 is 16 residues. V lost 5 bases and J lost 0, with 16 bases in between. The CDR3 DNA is TGTGCCAGTAGTGTCCTGAGGGAATGGATGAACACTGAAGCTTTCTTT. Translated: CASSVLREWMNTEAFF. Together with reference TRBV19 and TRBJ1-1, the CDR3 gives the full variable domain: DGGITQSPKYLFRKEGQNVTLSCEQNLNHDAMYWYRQDPGQGLRLIYYSQIVNDFQKGDIAEGYSVSREKKESFPLTVTSAQKNPTAFYLCASSVLREWMNTEAFFGQGTRLTVV.

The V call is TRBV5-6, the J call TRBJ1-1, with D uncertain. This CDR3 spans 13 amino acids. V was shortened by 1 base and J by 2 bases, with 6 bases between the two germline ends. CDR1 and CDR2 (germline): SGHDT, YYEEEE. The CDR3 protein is CASSLRGNTEAFF. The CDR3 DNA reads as TGTGCCAGCAGCTTGCGGGGAAACACTGAAGCTTTCTTT.

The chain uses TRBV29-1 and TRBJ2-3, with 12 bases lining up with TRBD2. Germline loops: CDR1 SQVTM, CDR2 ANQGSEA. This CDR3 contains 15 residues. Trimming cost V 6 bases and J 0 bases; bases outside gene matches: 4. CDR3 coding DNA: TGCAGCGTGGTACTAGCGGGAGGAAGCACAGATACGCAGTATTTT. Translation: CSVVLAGGSTDTQYF.

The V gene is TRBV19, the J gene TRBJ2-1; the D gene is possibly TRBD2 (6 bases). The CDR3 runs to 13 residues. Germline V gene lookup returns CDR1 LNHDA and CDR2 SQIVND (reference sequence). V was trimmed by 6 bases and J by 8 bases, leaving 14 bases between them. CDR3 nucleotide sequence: TGTGCCAGTAGACCCGGGACTGGCCATGAGCAGTTCTTC. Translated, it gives CASRPGTGHEQFF.

The DNA for the CDR3 is TGTGCCACCATAAGTAATTCAAGCGGGAGGGCCGAAGATACGCAGTATTTT. Translation: CATISNSSGRAEDTQYF. The rearrangement uses TRBV14 and TRBJ2-3; 10 bases align to TRBD2. Trimming cost V 10 bases and J 5 bases; bases outside gene matches: 18. The CDR3 covers 17 residues. CDR1 SGHDN and CDR2 FVKESK come from the germline V gene.

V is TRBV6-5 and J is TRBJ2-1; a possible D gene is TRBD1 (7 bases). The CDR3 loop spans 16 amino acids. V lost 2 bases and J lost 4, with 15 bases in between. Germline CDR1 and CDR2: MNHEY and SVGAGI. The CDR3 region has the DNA TGTGCCAGCAGTTACGGAGGGGGCTCCCGTTACAATGAGCAGTTCTTC. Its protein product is CASSYGGGSRYNEQFF.

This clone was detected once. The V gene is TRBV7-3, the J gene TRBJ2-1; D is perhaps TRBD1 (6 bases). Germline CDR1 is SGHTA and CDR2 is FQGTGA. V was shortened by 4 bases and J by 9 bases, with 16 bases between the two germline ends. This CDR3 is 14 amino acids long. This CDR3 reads CASSSGTPGGEQFF. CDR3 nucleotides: TGTGCCAGCAGCTCCGGGACACCTGGGGGTGAGCAGTTCTTC.

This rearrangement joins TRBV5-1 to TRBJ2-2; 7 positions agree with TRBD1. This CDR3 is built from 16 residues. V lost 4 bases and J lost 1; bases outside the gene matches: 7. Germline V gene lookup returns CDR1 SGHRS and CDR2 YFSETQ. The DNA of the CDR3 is TGCGCCAGCAGCCGAGGGACAGCTCTGAACACCGGGGAGCTGTTTTTT. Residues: CASSRGTALNTGELFF.

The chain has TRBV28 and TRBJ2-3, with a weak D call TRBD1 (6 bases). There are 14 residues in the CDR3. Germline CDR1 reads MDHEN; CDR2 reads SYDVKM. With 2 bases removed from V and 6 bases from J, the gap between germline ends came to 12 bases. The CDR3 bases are TGTGCCAGCAGTTTAGACAGGAATTCGGATACGCAGTATTTT. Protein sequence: CASSLDRNSDTQYF.

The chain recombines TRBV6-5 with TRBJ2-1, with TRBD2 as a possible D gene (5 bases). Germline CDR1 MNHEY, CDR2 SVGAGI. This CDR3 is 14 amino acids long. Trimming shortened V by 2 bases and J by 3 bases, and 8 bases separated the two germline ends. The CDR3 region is CASSYGGNYNEQFF. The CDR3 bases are TGTGCCAGCAGTTACGGAGGAAACTACAATGAGCAGTTCTTC.

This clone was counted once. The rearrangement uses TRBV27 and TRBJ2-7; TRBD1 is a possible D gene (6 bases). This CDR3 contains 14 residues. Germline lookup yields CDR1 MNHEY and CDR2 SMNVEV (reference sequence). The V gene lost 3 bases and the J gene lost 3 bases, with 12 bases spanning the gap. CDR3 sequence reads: CASSFAGGYYEQYF. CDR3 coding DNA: TGTGCCAGCAGTTTTGCTGGGGGCTACTACGAGCAGTACTTC.

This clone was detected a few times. CDR3 residues: CASSPNRGPSYEQYF. The CDR3 DNA reads TGTGCCAGCAGCCCAAACAGGGGACCCTCCTACGAGCAGTACTTC. V usage is TRBV7-8 and J usage is TRBJ2-7; 7 bases are a match to TRBD1. The CDR3 length is 15 residues. CDR1 and CDR2 (germline): SGHVS, FQNEAQ. Trimming at V came to 5 bases and at J to 0 bases, leaving 7 bases not matched to a gene.